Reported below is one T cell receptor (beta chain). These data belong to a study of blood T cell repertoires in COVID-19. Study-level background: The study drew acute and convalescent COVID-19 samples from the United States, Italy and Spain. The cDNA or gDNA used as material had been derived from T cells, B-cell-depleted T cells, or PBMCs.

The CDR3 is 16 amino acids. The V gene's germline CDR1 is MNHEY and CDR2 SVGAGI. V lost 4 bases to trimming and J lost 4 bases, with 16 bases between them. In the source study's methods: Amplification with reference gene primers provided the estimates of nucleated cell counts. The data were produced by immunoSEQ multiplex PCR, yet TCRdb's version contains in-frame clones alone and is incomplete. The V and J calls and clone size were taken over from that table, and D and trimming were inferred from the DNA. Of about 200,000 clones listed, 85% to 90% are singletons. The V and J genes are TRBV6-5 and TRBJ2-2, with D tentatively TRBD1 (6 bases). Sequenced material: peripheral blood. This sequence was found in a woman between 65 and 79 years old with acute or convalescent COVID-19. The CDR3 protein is CASSWPQGSGTGELFF. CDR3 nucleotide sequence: TGTGCCAGCAGTTGGCCCCAGGGGAGTGGCACCGGGGAGCTGTTTTTT.